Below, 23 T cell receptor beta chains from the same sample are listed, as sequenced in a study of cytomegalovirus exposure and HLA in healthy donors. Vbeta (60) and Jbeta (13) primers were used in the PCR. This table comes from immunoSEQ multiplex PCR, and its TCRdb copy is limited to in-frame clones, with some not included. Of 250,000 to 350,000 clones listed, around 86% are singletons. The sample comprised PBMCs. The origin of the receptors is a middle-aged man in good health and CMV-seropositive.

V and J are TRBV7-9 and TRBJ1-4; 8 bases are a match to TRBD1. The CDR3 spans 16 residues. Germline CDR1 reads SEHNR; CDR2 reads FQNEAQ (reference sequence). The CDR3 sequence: CSCGTGLIATNEKLFF. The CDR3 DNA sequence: TGTTCCTGCGGGACAGGTCTAATTGCAACTAATGAAAAACTGTTTTTT.

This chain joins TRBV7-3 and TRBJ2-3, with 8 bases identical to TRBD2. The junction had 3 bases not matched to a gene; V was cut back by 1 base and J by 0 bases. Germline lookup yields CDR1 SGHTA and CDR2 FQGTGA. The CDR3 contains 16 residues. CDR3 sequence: CASSLRRGGSTDTQYF. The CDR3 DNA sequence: TGTGCCAGCAGCTTAAGGCGCGGGGGGAGCACAGATACGCAGTATTTT.

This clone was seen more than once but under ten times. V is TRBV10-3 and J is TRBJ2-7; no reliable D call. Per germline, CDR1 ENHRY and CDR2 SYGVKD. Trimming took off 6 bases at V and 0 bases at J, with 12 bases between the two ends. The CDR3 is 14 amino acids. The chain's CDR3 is CAISPTVVSYEQYF. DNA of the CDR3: TGTGCCATCAGCCCGACTGTCGTCTCCTACGAGCAGTACTTC.

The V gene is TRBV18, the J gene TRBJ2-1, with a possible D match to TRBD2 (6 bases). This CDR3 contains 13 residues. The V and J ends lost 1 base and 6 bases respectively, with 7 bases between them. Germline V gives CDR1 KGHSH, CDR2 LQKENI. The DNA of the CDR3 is TGTGCCAGCTCACCACTGGGAGGCAATGAGCAGTTCTTC. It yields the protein CASSPLGGNEQFF.

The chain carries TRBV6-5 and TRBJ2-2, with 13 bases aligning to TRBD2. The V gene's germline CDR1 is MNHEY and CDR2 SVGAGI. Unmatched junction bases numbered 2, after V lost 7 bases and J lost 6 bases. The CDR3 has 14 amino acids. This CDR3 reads CASKLAGGPGELFF. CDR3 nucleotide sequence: TGTGCCAGCAAACTAGCGGGAGGGCCCGGGGAGCTGTTTTTT.

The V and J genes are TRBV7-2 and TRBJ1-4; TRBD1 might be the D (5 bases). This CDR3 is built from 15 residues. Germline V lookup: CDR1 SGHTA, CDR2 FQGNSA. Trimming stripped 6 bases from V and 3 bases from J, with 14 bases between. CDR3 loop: CASRRQGLPNEKLFF. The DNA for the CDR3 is TGTGCCAGCAGACGTCAGGGATTACCTAATGAAAAACTGTTTTTT.

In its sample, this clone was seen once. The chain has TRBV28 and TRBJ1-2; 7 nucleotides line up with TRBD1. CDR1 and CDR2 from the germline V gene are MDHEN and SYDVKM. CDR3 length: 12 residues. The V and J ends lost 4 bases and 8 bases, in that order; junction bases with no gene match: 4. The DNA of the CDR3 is TGTGCCAGCAGTTCGGACAGGTCGGGCTACACCTTC. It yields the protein CASSSDRSGYTF.

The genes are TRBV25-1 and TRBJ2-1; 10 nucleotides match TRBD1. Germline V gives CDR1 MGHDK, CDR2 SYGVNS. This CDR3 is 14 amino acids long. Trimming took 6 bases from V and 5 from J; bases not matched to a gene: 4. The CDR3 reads CASRRDRGHNEQFF. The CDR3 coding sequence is TGTGCCAGCAGACGGGACAGGGGCCACAATGAGCAGTTCTTC.

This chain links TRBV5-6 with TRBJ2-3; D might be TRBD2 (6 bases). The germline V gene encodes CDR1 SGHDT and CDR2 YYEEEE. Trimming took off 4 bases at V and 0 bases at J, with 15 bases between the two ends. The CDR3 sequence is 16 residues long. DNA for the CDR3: TGTGCCAGCAGCCCACGTTGGGGGACTAGCACAGATACGCAGTATTTT. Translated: CASSPRWGTSTDTQYF.

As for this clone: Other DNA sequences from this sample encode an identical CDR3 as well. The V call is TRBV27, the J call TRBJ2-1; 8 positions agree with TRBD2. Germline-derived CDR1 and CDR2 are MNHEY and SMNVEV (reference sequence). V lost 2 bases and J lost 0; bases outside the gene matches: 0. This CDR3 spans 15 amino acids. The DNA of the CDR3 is TGTGCCAGCAGTTTAAGCGGGAGCTCCTACAATGAGCAGTTCTTC. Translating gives CASSLSGSSYNEQFF.

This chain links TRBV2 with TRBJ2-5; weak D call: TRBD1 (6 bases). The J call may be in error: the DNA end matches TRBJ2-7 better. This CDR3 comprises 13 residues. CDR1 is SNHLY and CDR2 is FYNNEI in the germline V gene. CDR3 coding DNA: TGTGCCAGCAAGGGGGACGTTACCTACGAGCAGTACTTC. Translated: CASKGDVTYEQYF.

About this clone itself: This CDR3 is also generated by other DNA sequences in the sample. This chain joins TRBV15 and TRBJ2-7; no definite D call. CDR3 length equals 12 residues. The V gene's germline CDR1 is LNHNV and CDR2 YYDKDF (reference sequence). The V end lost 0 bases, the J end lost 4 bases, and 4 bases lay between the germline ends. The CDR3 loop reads CATSRDRYEQYF. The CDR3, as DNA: TGTGCCACCAGCAGAGATCGTTACGAGCAGTACTTC.

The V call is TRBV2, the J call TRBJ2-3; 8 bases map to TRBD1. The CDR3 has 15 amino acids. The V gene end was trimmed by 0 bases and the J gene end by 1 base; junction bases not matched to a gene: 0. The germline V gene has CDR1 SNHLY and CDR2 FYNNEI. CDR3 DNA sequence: TGTGCCAGCAGTGAAGCGGACAGGGGCACAGATACGCAGTATTTT. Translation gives CASSEADRGTDTQYF.

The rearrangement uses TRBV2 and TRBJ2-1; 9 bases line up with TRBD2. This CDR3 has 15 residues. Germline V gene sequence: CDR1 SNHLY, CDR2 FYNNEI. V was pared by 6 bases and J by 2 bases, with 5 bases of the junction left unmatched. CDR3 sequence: CASREREVAYNEQFF. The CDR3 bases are TGTGCCAGCAGGGAGCGGGAGGTCGCCTACAATGAGCAGTTCTTC.

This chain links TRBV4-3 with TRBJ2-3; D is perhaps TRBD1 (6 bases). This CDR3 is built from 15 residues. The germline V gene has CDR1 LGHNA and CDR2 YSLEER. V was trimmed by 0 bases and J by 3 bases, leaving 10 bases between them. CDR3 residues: CASSQDARGTDTQYF. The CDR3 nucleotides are TGCGCCAGCAGCCAAGATGCCAGGGGAACAGATACGCAGTATTTT.

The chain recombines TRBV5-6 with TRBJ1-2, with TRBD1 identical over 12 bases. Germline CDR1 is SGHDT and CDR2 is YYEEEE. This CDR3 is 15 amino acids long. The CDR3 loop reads CEEGQGALDNYGYTF. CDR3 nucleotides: TGTGAAGAGGGACAGGGGGCCCTCGATAACTATGGCTACACCTTC.

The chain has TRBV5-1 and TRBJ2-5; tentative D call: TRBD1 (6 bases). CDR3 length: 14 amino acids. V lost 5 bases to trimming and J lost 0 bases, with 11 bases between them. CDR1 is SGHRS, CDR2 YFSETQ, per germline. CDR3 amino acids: CASRAGDYQETQYF. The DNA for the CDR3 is TGCGCCAGCAGGGCAGGGGATTACCAAGAGACCCAGTACTTC.

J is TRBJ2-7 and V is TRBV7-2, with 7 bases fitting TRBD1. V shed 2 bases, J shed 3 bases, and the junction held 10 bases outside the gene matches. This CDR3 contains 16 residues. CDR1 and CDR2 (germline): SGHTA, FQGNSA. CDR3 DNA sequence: TGTGCCAGCAGCTTATCCGGGCCAGGGGGTAGCTACGAGCAGTACTTC. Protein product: CASSLSGPGGSYEQYF.

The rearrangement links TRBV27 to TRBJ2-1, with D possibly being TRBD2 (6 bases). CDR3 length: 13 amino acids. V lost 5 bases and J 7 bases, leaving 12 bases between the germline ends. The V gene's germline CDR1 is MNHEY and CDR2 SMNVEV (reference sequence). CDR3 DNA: TGTGCCAGCAGTCCCGAGGAGGGGAATGAGCAGTTCTTC. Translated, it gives CASSPEEGNEQFF.

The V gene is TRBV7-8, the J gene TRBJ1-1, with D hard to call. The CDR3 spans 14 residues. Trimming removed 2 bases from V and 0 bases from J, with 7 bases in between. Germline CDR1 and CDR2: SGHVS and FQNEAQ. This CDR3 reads CASSLQNMNTEAFF. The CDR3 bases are TGTGCCAGCAGCTTACAGAACATGAACACTGAAGCTTTCTTT. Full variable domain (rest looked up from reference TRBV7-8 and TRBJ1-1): GAGVSQSPRYKVAKRGQDVALRCDPISGHVSLFWYQQALGQGPEFLTYFQNEAQLDKSGLPSDRFFAERPEGSVSTLKIQRTQQEDSAVYLCASSLQNMNTEAFFGQGTRLTVV.

CDR3 nucleotide sequence: TGTGCCAGCAGTTCCCACGTTTACCGGGTTGAAAAACTGTTTTTT. Amino acids: CASSSHVYRVEKLFF. The chain combines TRBV6-5 with TRBJ1-4; D is uncertain. The CDR3 is 15 amino acids. V was trimmed by 4 bases and J by 7 bases, leaving 16 bases between them. Germline CDR1 reads MNHEY; CDR2 reads SVGAGI.

CDR3 amino acids: CASSQGPSGSYEQYF. DNA of the CDR3: TGTGCCAGCAGCCAAGGGCCTAGCGGATCCTACGAGCAGTACTTC. The chain has TRBV4-2 and TRBJ2-7; TRBD2 matches 7 bases. The germline V gene encodes CDR1 LGHNA and CDR2 YNFKEQ. V was pared by 1 base and J by 1 base, with 4 bases of the junction left unmatched. The CDR3 sequence is 15 residues long.

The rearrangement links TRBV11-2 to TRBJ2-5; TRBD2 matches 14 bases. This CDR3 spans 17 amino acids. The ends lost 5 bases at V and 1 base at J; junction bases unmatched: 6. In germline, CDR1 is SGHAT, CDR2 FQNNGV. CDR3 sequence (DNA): TGTGCCAGCAGCCAGGGACTAGCGGGAGTGGGCCAAGAGACCCAGTACTTC. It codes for CASSQGLAGVGQETQYF.